The next 29 T cell receptor beta chains were all read from a single sample in a study of blood T cells in healthy people across ages. Primers used in a second PCR of roughly 6 to 12 cycles were a sample-barcoded 5' primer and a J-beta primer mix. A single record per CDR3 protein comes from TCRdb applying MiXCR to the 5' RACE reads. The data contain roughly 550,000 distinct CDR3 sequences, 24% of them singletons. These data were likewise used in another study, on T cells of mothers and their children.

Material for sequencing was blood. These receptor sequences come from a boy aged 10-17 years in good health.

This chain connects TRBV6-6 to TRBJ2-3, with 11 positions matching TRBD2. CDR1 and CDR2 from the germline V gene are MNHNY and SVGAGI (reference sequence). The CDR3 covers 16 residues. The V segment lost 8 bases and the J segment 3 bases; nucleotides outside the gene matches: 10. The CDR3, as DNA: TGTGCCAGCTACTCACTAGCGGGAGTCGGGACAGATACGCAGTATTTT. This gives the protein CASYSLAGVGTDTQYF.

V gene TRBV10-3 combines with J gene TRBJ1-2; 8 bases are a match to TRBD1. CDR1 and CDR2 (germline): ENHRY, SYGVKD. CDR3 length equals 14 residues. J gave up 6 bases and V 6 bases, and 9 bases lay outside the gene matches. In DNA, the CDR3 is TGTGCCATCAGGCGGGGACAGGCCCCGGATGGCTACACCTTC. It specifies CAIRRGQAPDGYTF.

This clonotype was picked up a small number of times. The chain combines TRBV29-1 with TRBJ2-1; 12 bases align to TRBD2. In germline, CDR1 is SQVTM, CDR2 ANQGSEA. This CDR3 contains 13 residues. Trimming removed 7 bases from V and 10 bases from J; junction bases left unmatched: 8. The CDR3 bases are TGCAGCGGAACTAGCGGGAGGTATGAGGAGCAGTTCTTC. This gives the protein CSGTSGRYEEQFF.

This clonotype came up a few times. The DNA for the CDR3 is TGCAGTGCTAGCACAGGGGTTAACACTGAAGCTTTCTTT. This encodes CSASTGVNTEAFF. V and J are TRBV20-1 and TRBJ1-1; 7 bases fit TRBD1. With 3 bases clipped from V and 2 bases from J, the junction kept 3 bases outside the gene matches. Germline values: CDR1 DFQATT, CDR2 SNEGSKA (reference sequence). The CDR3 extends over 13 amino acids.

In this sample, this clonotype turned up a few times. The chain couples TRBV4-3 to TRBJ2-2; maybe TRBD2 (6 bases). The CDR3 covers 16 residues. Germline loops: CDR1 LGHNA, CDR2 YSLEER. Trimming took off 0 bases at V and 6 bases at J, with 14 bases between the two ends. The CDR3 DNA reads TGCGCCAGCAGCCAAGAGCGAAGGGGAGGTGCCGGGGAGCTGTTTTTT. This translates into CASSQERRGGAGELFF.

This clonotype was observed a few times. The V and J genes are TRBV5-1 and TRBJ1-5; possibly TRBD1 for D (5 bases). Between the trimmed V and J ends, which lost 4 bases and 5 bases, there was a span of 10 bases. The germline gives CDR1 SGHRS, CDR2 YFSETQ. This CDR3 has 13 amino acids. CDR3 residues: CASSVGRHQPQHF. As DNA, the CDR3 is TGCGCCAGCAGCGTGGGACGGCATCAGCCCCAGCATTTT. Based on the CDR3 plus reference TRBV5-1 and TRBJ1-5, the full variable domain is KAGVTQTPRYLIKTRGQQVTLSCSPISGHRSVSWYQQTPGQGLQFLFEYFSETQRNKGNFPGRFSGRQFSNSRSEMNVSTLELGDSALYLCASSVGRHQPQHFGDGTRLSIL.

This clonotype occurred a few times. The junction departs from the called germline gene at one end, perhaps through a read error. The chain links TRBV20-1 to TRBJ2-5, with D possibly called TRBD1 or TRBD2 (6 bases each). Germline CDR1 DFQATT, CDR2 SNEGSKA (reference sequence). CDR3 length: 17 amino acids. The CDR3 coding sequence is TGCAGTGCTAGAGATATGGGGGGCGGAACCCTCCAAGGGACCCAGTACTTC. Translated: CSARDMGGGTLQGTQYF.

The CDR3 loop reads CASMSDRDTQYF. For the CDR3, the DNA is TGTGCCAGCATGAGCGACAGAGATACGCAGTATTTT. The J gene is TRBJ2-3, the V gene TRBV2, with a tentative D call TRBD1 (5 bases). Trimming took 7 bases from V and 5 from J, leaving 10 bases between them. Germline V CDR1 and CDR2: SNHLY, FYNNEI. This CDR3 has 12 amino acids.

The chain combines TRBV2 with TRBJ2-1, with a tentative D call TRBD1 (5 bases). Deletions cut 11 bases from V and 8 bases from J, with 25 bases between. In germline, CDR1 is SNHLY, CDR2 FYNNEI. The CDR3 consists of 15 residues. CDR3 amino acids: CAARHTDQGLDEQFF. Written as DNA, the CDR3 is TGTGCCGCTCGGCATACTGACCAGGGATTGGATGAGCAGTTCTTC.

The gene calls are TRBV18 and TRBJ2-5; D is ambiguous. The germline V gene has CDR1 KGHSH and CDR2 LQKENI. The CDR3 covers 14 residues. Trimming cost V 0 bases and J 4 bases, with 9 bases left between them. The CDR3 spells CASSPPAGGETQYF. The CDR3 DNA is TGTGCCAGCTCACCACCGGCAGGTGGAGAGACCCAGTACTTC.

This clonotype was found a few times. The chain employs TRBV20-1 and TRBJ2-7, with 7 bases matching TRBD1. V dropped 6 bases and J dropped 4; count of bases not matched to a gene: 6. The CDR3 spans 12 residues. Germline assignment: CDR1 DFQATT and CDR2 SNEGSKA (reference sequence). CDR3 bases: TGCAGTGCCCGGGACAGCGGATACGAGCAGTACTTC. Protein product: CSARDSGYEQYF.

The rearrangement links TRBV24-1 to TRBJ2-3; 8 bases map to TRBD2. Germline loops: CDR1 KGHDR, CDR2 SFDVKD. There are 15 residues in the CDR3. Trimming cost V 1 base and J 3 bases; bases outside gene matches: 2. DNA for the CDR3: TGTGCCACCAGTGATTTTACGGGGGGGACAGATACGCAGTATTTT. Protein: CATSDFTGGTDTQYF.

The V gene is TRBV20-1, the J gene TRBJ2-3; no clear D gene. From germline, CDR1 is DFQATT and CDR2 SNEGSKA (reference sequence). Trimming took 7 bases from V and 3 from J, leaving 8 bases between them. The CDR3 spans 11 residues. The CDR3 here is CSVRTTDTQYF. CDR3 in DNA: TGCAGTGTCAGAACGACAGATACGCAGTATTTT.

This clonotype appeared a few times. This rearrangement joins TRBV2 to TRBJ2-3; 8 nucleotides match TRBD2. The V segment lost 7 bases and the J segment 4 bases; nucleotides outside the gene matches: 16. Germline loops: CDR1 SNHLY, CDR2 FYNNEI. This CDR3 is 17 amino acids long. DNA for the CDR3: TGTGCCAGCACCCCCGTGGGACTAGTGGTTGAGTCAGATACGCAGTATTTT. As protein: CASTPVGLVVESDTQYF.

The chain combines TRBV7-2 with TRBJ2-1; 7 positions match TRBD2. This CDR3 is 17 amino acids long. The ends lost 4 bases at V and 0 bases at J; junction bases unmatched: 9. The V gene's germline CDR1 is SGHTA and CDR2 FQGNSA. CDR3 bases: TGTGCCAGCAGCTGGGGTCTAGCGGTGAGCTCCTACAATGAGCAGTTCTTC. As protein: CASSWGLAVSSYNEQFF. Supplemented by reference TRBV7-2 and TRBJ2-1, the full variable domain reads GAGVSQSPSNKVTEKGKDVELRCDPISGHTALYWYRQSLGQGLEFLIYFQGNSAPDKSGLPSDRFSAERTGGSVSTLTIQRTQQEDSAVYLCASSWGLAVSSYNEQFFGPGTRLTVL.

The CDR3 sequence is CSALSGTLGSDTQYF. As DNA, the CDR3 is TGCAGTGCTCTATCTGGGACTCTAGGTTCAGATACGCAGTATTTT. This rearrangement joins TRBV20-1 to TRBJ2-3; weak D call: TRBD2 (6 bases). V lost 5 bases, J lost 4 bases, and 19 bases lay in between. This CDR3 is built from 15 residues. The germline V gene has CDR1 DFQATT and CDR2 SNEGSKA (reference sequence).

The V gene is TRBV20-1, the J gene TRBJ2-7, with 8 bases aligning to TRBD2. CDR1 is DFQATT and CDR2 is SNEGSKA in the germline V gene (reference sequence). After removal of 7 bases from V and 2 bases from J, the junction contained 4 bases not matched to a gene. The CDR3 is 12 residues long. CDR3: CSVPSGPYEQYF. The CDR3 DNA is TGCAGTGTCCCTAGCGGGCCCTACGAGCAGTACTTC.

This clonotype occurred a few times. The rearrangement joins TRBV27 to TRBJ1-4; possibly TRBD1 for D (5 bases). Per germline, CDR1 MNHEY and CDR2 SMNVEV (reference sequence). Trimming took off 7 bases at V and 5 bases at J, with 17 bases between the two ends. The CDR3 has 15 residues. The CDR3 DNA is TGTGCCAGCAAGAGAAGGGGAGATTCCAATGAAAAACTGTTTTTT. Translating gives CASKRRGDSNEKLFF.

The sample holds a few counts of this clonotype. The chain joins TRBV13 to TRBJ2-7, with 8 positions matching TRBD2. CDR3 length: 13 amino acids. Germline loops: CDR1 PRHDT, CDR2 FYEKMQ (reference sequence). The V gene end was trimmed by 6 bases and the J gene end by 5 bases; junction bases not matched to a gene: 6. The CDR3 region is CASRLRGGHEQYF. For the CDR3, the DNA is TGTGCCAGCAGACTTCGGGGGGGCCACGAGCAGTACTTC.

In its sample, this clonotype was seen many times. The genes are TRBV6-1 and TRBJ1-1, with D uncertain. Germline CDR1 and CDR2: MNHNS and SASEGT. The CDR3 runs 15 residues. Trimming pared 0 bases from V and 7 bases from J, leaving 15 bases between. The CDR3 DNA reads TGTGCCAGCAGTGAAGCGGTGCAAAACCTGGGTGAAGCTTTCTTT. It translates to CASSEAVQNLGEAFF.

This clonotype has only a few counts. The V and J genes are TRBV9 and TRBJ1-2, with a weak D call TRBD1 (5 bases). CDR1 SGDLS and CDR2 YYNGEE come from the germline V gene. CDR3 size: 14 residues. V was clipped by 4 bases and J by 6 bases, with 16 bases between them. CDR3 nucleotides: TGTGCCAGCAGCTCCTTTACCGGGACCCATGGCTACACCTTC. Protein: CASSSFTGTHGYTF.

The sample holds a few counts of this clonotype. The chain couples TRBV27 to TRBJ2-1; D is undetermined. CDR3 length: 15 residues. V lost 3 bases to trimming and J lost 0 bases, with 9 bases between them. Germline CDR1 is MNHEY and CDR2 is SMNVEV (reference sequence). The CDR3 DNA is TGTGCCAGCAGTTTGGTTTTGAGCTCCTACAATGAGCAGTTCTTC. It translates to CASSLVLSSYNEQFF.

The V call is TRBV7-8, the J call TRBJ1-4; D is perhaps TRBD1 (5 bases). The CDR3 has 13 residues. V was clipped by 7 bases and J by 16 bases, with 22 bases between them. Germline V lookup: CDR1 SGHVS, CDR2 FQNEAQ. Written as DNA, the CDR3 is TGTGCCAGCACCGCGGCCGGGGGATCAAGTCAGTTTTTT. Protein product: CASTAAGGSSQFF.

This clonotype appeared a single time. This chain links TRBV11-2 with TRBJ2-2; D is perhaps TRBD1 (6 bases). The CDR3 has 15 residues. V dropped 2 bases and J dropped 5 bases, with 12 bases sitting between them. Per the germline V gene, CDR1 is SGHAT and CDR2 is FQNNGV. CDR3 sequence reads: CASSLQGRGTGELFF. In DNA, the CDR3 is TGTGCCAGCAGCTTACAAGGAAGGGGGACCGGGGAGCTGTTTTTT.

This chain joins TRBV7-2 and TRBJ2-4; 7 nucleotides align to TRBD2. J gave up 13 bases and V 6 bases, and 12 bases lay outside the gene matches. The CDR3 extends over 13 amino acids. In germline, CDR1 is SGHTA, CDR2 FQGNSA. This chain's CDR3 is CASRDSGTTEQYF. The CDR3 coding sequence is TGTGCCAGCAGAGATTCTGGGACTACAGAACAGTACTTC.

The rearrangement joins TRBV5-1 to TRBJ2-5, with a tentative D call TRBD1 (6 bases). Germline values: CDR1 SGHRS, CDR2 YFSETQ. This CDR3 contains 14 residues. The ends were cut back, 0 bases at V and 3 bases at J, with 9 bases in the middle. The CDR3 nucleotides read TGCGCCAGCAGCTTGGACGGGACAAAAGAGACCCAGTACTTC. Translation: CASSLDGTKETQYF.

The V and J genes are TRBV6-6 and TRBJ1-2; D perhaps matches TRBD1 (5 bases). Looked up from germline, CDR1 is MNHNY and CDR2 is SVGAGI (reference sequence). CDR3 length equals 16 residues. The V end lost 5 bases, the J end lost 8 bases, and 24 bases lay between the germline ends. This chain's CDR3 is CASSRGGREVSFGYTF. The CDR3 region has the DNA TGTGCCAGCAGTAGAGGAGGCAGGGAGGTTTCTTTCGGCTACACCTTC.

This clonotype has a handful of counts. The chain joins TRBV7-2 to TRBJ2-7; no clear D. Trimming took off 1 base at V and 11 bases at J, with 15 bases between the two ends. Looked up from germline, CDR1 is SGHTA and CDR2 is FQGNSA. This CDR3 comprises 13 residues. The CDR3 nucleotides read TGTGCCAGCAGCTTAGATCGTTTTTCGCAGGAGTACTTC. It translates to CASSLDRFSQEYF.

This chain links TRBV6-1 with TRBJ2-1; D is tentatively TRBD1 or TRBD2 (5 bases each). The V gene lost 7 bases and the J gene lost 3 bases, with 31 bases spanning the gap. The CDR3 runs to 20 residues. The V gene's germline CDR1 is MNHNS and CDR2 SASEGT. This CDR3 reads CASTGMPGRLGRNYYNEQFF. CDR3 nucleotides: TGTGCCAGCACCGGAATGCCGGGACGTTTAGGTAGGAACTACTACAATGAGCAGTTCTTC.